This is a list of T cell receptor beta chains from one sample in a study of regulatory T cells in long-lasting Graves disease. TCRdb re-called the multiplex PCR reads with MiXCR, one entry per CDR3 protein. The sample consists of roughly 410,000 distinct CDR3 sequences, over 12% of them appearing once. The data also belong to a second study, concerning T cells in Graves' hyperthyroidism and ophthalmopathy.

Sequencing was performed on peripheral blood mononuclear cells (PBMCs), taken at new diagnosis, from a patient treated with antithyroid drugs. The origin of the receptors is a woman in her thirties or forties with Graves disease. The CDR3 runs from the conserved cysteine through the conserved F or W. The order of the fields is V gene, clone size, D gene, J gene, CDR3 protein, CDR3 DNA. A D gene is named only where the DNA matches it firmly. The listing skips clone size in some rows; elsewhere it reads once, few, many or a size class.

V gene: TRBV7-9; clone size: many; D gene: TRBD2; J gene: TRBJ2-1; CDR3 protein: CASSGTSGSGAYNEQFF; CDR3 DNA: TGTGCCAGCAGCGGGACTAGCGGGAGTGGAGCCTACAATGAGCAGTTCTTC
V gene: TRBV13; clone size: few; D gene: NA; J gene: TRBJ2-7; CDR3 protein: CASSNRRGGYEQYF; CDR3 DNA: TGTGCCAGCAGCAATAGGAGGGGGGGCTACGAGCAGTACTTC
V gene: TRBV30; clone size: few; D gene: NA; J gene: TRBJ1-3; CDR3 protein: CACSRAPGNTIYF; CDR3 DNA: TGTGCCTGCTCGAGAGCCCCTGGAAACACCATATATTTT
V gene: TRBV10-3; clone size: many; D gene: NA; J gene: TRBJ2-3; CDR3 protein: CATRGVSTDTQYF; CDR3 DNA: TGTGCCACACGTGGGGTTAGCACAGATACGCAGTATTTT
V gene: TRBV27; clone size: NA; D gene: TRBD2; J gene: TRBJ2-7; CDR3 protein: CASSALVGDYTYEQYF; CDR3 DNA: TGTGCCAGCAGTGCACTCGTGGGGGACTATACATACGAGCAGTACTTC
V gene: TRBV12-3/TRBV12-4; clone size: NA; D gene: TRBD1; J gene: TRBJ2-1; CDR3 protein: CASSFSQGAREQFF; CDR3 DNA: TGTGCCAGCAGTTTCTCCCAGGGGGCGCGGGAGCAGTTCTTC
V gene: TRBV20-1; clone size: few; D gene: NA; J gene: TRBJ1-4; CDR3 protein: CSARGTANEKLFF; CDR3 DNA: TGCAGTGCTAGAGGGACAGCTAATGAAAAACTGTTTTTT
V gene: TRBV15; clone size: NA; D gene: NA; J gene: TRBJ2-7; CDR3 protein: CATSRGTSLTYEQYF; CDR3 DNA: TGTGCCACCAGCAGAGGGACTTCTTTGACCTACGAGCAGTACTTC
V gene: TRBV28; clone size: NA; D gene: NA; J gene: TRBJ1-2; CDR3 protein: CASSLRGEVYGYTF; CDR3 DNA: TGTGCCAGCAGTTTACGGGGGGAAGTCTATGGCTACACCTTC
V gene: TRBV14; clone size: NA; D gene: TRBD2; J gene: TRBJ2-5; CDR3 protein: CASSYGLGQGQETQYF; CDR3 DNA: TGTGCCAGCAGCTACGGACTAGGCCAGGGCCAAGAGACCCAGTACTTC